Included here is one TCR beta chain sequence, with context. The data belong to a study of blood T cell repertoires in COVID-19. The CDR3 totals 14 residues. CDR1 is SGHRS, CDR2 YFSETQ, per germline. V was pared by 4 bases and J by 5 bases, with 14 bases between. Under the authors' procedure: Estimated nucleated cell counts came from reference gene primer amplification. Here immunoSEQ multiplex PCR was the method, and the copy in TCRdb shows in-frame clones only, minus some. The DNA was the basis for D and trimming; V, J and clone size are from that table. The sample shows roughly 120,000 clones, approximately 84% of them seen only once.

The sequencing input was peripheral blood. J is TRBJ2-3 and V is TRBV5-1; perhaps TRBD2 as D (5 bases). The TCR sequence derives from a woman between 50 and 59 years old with acute or convalescent COVID-19. Here the CDR3 reads CASSSPGMVDTQYF. As DNA, the CDR3 is TGCGCCAGCAGCAGCCCGGGGATGGTAGATACGCAGTATTTT.